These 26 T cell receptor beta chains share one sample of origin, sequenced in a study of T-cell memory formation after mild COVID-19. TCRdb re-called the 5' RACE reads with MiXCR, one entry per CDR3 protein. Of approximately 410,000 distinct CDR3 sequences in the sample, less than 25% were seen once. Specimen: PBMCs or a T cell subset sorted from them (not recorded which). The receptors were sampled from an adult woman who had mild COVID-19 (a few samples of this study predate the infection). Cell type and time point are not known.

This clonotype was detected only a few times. The CDR3 loop is CASSFYASPISPDYYEQYF. CDR3 nucleotides: TGTGCCAGCAGCTTCTACGCTAGCCCAATTAGCCCAGACTACTACGAGCAGTACTTC. The chain links TRBV7-8 to TRBJ2-7; the D gene is possibly TRBD2 (5 bases). This CDR3 comprises 19 residues. In germline, CDR1 is SGHVS, CDR2 FQNEAQ. Between the trimmed V and J ends, which lost 3 bases and 3 bases, there was a span of 27 bases.

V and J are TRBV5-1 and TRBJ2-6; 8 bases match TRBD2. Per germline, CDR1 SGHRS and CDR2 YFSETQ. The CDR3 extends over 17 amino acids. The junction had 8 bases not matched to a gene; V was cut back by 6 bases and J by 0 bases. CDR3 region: CASTPGGLTSGANVLTF. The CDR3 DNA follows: TGCGCCAGCACTCCGGGGGGGCTAACCTCTGGGGCCAACGTCCTGACTTTC.

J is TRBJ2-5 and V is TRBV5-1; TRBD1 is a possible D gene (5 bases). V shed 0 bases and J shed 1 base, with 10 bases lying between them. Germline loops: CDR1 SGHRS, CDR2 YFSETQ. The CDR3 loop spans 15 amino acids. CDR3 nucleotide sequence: TGCGCCAGCAGCTTGGCGTCAACAGGCCAAGAGACCCAGTACTTC. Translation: CASSLASTGQETQYF.

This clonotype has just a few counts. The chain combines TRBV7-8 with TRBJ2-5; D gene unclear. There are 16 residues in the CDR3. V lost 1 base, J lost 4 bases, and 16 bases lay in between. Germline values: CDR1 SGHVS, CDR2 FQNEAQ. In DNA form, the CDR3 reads TGTGCCAGCAGCTTAGTTGCCCTACCAGCGCGAGAGACCCAGTACTTC. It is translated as CASSLVALPARETQYF.

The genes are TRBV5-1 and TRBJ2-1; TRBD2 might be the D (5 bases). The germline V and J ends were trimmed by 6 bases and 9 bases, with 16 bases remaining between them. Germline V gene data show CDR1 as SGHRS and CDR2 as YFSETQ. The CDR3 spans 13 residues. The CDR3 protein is CASTNAGEGEQFF. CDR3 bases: TGCGCCAGCACTAATGCCGGTGAGGGTGAGCAGTTCTTC.

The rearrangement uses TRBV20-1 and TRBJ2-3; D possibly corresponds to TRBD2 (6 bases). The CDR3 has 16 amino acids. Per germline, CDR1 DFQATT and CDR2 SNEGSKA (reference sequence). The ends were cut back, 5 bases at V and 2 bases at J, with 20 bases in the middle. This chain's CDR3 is CSADTRAGSSTDTQYF. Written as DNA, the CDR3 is TGCAGTGCTGATACCCGAGCCGGGAGCTCCACAGATACGCAGTATTTT.

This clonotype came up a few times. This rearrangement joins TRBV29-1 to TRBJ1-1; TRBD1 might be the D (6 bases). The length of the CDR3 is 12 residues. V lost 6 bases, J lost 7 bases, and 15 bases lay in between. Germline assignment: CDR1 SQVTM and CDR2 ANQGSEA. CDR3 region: CSVWGTTDEAFF. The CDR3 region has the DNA TGCAGCGTATGGGGGACAACCGATGAAGCTTTCTTT.

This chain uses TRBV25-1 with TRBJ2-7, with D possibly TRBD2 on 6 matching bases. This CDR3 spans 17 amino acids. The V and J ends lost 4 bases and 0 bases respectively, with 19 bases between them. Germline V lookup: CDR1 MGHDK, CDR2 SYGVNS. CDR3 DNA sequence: TGTGCCAGCAGTGCTAGGAGTGGTCTAGCGAGCTCCTACGAGCAGTACTTC. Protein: CASSARSGLASSYEQYF.

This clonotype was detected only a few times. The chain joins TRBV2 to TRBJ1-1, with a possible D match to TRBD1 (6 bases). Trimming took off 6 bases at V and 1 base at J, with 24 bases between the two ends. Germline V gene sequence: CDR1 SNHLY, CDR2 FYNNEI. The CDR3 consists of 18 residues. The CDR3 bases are TGTGCCAGCAGCGGCCTGTCGGTCCGATGGACAGAGAACACTGAAGCTTTCTTT. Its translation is CASSGLSVRWTENTEAFF.

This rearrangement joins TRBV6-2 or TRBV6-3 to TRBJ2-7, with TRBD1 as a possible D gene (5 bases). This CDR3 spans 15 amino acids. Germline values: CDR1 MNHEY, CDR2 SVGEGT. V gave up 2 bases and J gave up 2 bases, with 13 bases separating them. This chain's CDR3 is CASSYGPGPPYEQYF. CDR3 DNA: TGTGCCAGCAGTTACGGGCCAGGGCCTCCCTACGAGCAGTACTTC.

The CDR3 DNA follows: TGTGCCAGCAGCCTAGGACAGGTGGGCACTGAAGCTTTCTTT. Translated, it gives CASSLGQVGTEAFF. V gene TRBV9 combines with J gene TRBJ1-1; 7 nucleotides line up with TRBD1. Trimming removed 4 bases from V and 4 bases from J; junction bases left unmatched: 7. The length of the CDR3 is 14 residues. Looked up from germline, CDR1 is SGDLS and CDR2 is YYNGEE.

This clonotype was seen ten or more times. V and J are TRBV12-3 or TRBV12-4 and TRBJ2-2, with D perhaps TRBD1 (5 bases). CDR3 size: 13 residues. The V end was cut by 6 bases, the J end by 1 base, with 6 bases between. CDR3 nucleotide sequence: TGTGCCAGCAGAACAGGGAACACCGGGGAGCTGTTTTTT. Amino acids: CASRTGNTGELFF.

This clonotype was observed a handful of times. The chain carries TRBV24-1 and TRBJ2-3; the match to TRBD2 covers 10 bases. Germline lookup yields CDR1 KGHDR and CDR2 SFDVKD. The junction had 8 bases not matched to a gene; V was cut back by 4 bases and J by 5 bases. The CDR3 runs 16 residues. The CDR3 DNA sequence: TGTGCCACCAGTGAATCGCTAGCGGGAGCGGGAGATACGCAGTATTTT. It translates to CATSESLAGAGDTQYF.

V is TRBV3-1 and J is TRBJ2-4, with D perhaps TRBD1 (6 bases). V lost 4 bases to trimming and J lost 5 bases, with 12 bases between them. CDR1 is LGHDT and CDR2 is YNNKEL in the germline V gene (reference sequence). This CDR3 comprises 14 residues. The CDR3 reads CASSPSTGENIQYF. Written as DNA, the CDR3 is TGTGCCAGCAGCCCCTCGACAGGAGAAAACATTCAGTACTTC.

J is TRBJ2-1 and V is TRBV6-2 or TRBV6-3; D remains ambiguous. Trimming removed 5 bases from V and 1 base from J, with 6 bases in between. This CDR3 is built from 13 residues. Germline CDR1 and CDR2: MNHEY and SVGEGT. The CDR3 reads CASSRPSYNEQFF. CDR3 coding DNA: TGTGCCAGCAGTCGACCTTCCTACAATGAGCAGTTCTTC.

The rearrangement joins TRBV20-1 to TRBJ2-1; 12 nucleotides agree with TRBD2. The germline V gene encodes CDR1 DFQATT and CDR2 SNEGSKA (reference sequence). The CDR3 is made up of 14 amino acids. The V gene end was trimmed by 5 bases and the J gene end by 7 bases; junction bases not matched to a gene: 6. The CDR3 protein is CSAPSGRVPNEQFF. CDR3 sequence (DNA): TGCAGTGCTCCTAGCGGGAGGGTCCCTAATGAGCAGTTCTTC.

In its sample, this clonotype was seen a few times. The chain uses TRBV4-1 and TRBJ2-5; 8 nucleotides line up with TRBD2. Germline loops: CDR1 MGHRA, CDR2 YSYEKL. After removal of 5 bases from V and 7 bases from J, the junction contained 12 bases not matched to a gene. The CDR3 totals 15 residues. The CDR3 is CASSLGYGTRGTQYF. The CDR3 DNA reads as TGCGCCAGCAGCTTGGGATATGGGACTAGAGGGACCCAGTACTTC.

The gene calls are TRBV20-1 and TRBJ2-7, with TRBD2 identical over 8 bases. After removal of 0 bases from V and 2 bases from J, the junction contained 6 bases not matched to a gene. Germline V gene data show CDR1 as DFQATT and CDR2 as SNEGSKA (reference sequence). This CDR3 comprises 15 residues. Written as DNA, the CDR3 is TGCAGTGCTAGAGATAGTAGCGGGGCTACCTACGAGCAGTACTTC. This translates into CSARDSSGATYEQYF.

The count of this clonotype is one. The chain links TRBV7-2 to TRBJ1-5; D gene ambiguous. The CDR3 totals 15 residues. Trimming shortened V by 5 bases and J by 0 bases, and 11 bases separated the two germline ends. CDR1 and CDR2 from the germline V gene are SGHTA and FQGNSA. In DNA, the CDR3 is TGTGCCAGCAGCCGCGACATACTTAGCAATCAGCCCCAGCATTTT. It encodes CASSRDILSNQPQHF. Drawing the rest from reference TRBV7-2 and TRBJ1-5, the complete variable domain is GAGVSQSPSNKVTEKGKDVELRCDPISGHTALYWYRQSLGQGLEFLIYFQGNSAPDKSGLPSDRFSAERTGGSVSTLTIQRTQQEDSAVYLCASSRDILSNQPQHFGDGTRLSIL.

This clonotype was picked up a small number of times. The CDR3 nucleotides read TGTGCCAGCAGCGACTTCCGGGGGGAAAAACTGTTTTTT. Translated: CASSDFRGEKLFF. The V and J genes are TRBV12-3 or TRBV12-4 and TRBJ1-4; weak D call: TRBD1 (5 bases). The CDR3 has 13 residues. The V end was cut by 6 bases, the J end by 8 bases, with 13 bases between.

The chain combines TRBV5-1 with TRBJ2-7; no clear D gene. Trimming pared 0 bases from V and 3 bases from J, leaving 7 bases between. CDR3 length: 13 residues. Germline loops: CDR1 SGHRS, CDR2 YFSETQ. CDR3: CASSLGNYYEQYF. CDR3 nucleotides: TGCGCCAGCAGCTTGGGAAATTACTACGAGCAGTACTTC.

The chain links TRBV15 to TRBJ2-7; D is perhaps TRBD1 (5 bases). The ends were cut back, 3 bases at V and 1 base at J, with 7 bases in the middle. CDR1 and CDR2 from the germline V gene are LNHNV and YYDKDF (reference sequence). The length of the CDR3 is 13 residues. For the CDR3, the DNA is TGTGCCACCAGCAGCAGGGATTCCTACGAGCAGTACTTC. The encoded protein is CATSSRDSYEQYF.

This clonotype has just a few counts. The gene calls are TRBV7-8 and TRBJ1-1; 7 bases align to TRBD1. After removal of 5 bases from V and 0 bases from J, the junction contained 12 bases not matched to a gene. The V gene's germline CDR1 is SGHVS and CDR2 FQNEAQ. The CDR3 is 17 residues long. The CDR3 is CASSDSLQGSMNTEAFF. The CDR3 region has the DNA TGTGCCAGCAGCGATAGTTTACAGGGGTCCATGAACACTGAAGCTTTCTTT.

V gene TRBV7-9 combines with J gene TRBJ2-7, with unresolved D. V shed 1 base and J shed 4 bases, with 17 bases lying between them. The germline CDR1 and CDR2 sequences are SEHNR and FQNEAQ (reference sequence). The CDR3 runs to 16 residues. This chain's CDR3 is CASSLDTSRDLYEQYF. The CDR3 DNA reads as TGTGCCAGCAGCTTAGATACTTCTAGAGACTTATACGAGCAGTACTTC.

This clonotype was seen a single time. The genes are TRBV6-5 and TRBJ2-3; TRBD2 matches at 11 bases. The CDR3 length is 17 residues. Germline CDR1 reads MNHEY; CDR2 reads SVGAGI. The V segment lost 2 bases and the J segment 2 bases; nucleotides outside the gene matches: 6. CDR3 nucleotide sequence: TGTGCCAGCAGTTACGGTACTAGCGGGGGAATCACAGATACGCAGTATTTT. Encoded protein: CASSYGTSGGITDTQYF.

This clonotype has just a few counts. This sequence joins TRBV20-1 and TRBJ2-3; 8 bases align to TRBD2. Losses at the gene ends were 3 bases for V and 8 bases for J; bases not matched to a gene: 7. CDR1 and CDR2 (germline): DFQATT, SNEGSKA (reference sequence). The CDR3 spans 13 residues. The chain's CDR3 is CSARILTSGTQYF. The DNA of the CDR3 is TGCAGTGCTAGGATCCTAACTAGCGGTACGCAGTATTTT.